The next 18 T cell receptor beta chains were all read from a single sample in a study of ipilimumab plus nivolumab after autologous stem cell transplantation. TCRdb's table, derived via immunoSEQ multiplex PCR, lists solely in-frame clones and lacks some. The repertoire includes around 23,000 clones, roughly 70% of them detected once, and 20% to 30% sits in the top ten. This specimen was PBMCs, taken in a trial of ipilimumab plus nivolumab as post-transplant consolidation. These receptors all stem from a male donor with diffuse large B-cell lymphoma.

The gene calls are TRBV18 and TRBJ1-3; maybe TRBD1 (6 bases). There are 16 residues in the CDR3. Germline V lookup: CDR1 KGHSH, CDR2 LQKENI. The germline V and J ends were trimmed by 0 bases and 9 bases, with 18 bases remaining between them. The CDR3 here is CASSPPVGTRWGTIYF. The CDR3, as DNA: TGTGCCAGCTCACCACCGGTGGGGACAAGATGGGGCACCATATATTTT.

This chain joins TRBV7-9 and TRBJ1-3; perhaps TRBD1 as D (6 bases). Per germline, CDR1 SEHNR and CDR2 FQNEAQ (reference sequence). CDR3 length: 16 amino acids. Trimming took 2 bases from V and 1 from J, leaving 12 bases between them. The CDR3 loop reads CASSLSNRVSGNTIYF. The CDR3 DNA follows: TGTGCCAGCAGCTTATCCAACAGGGTATCTGGAAACACCATATATTTT.

This chain connects TRBV19 to TRBJ1-3; D gene ambiguous. The germline gives CDR1 LNHDA, CDR2 SQIVND (reference sequence). The CDR3 is made up of 15 amino acids. V lost 2 bases and J lost 0, with 8 bases in between. CDR3 sequence: CASSILRSSGNTIYF. CDR3 DNA: TGTGCCAGTAGTATACTAAGAAGCTCTGGAAACACCATATATTTT.

This clone is a singleton in its sample. J is TRBJ2-3 and V is TRBV7-6; 15 bases map to TRBD2. V dropped 5 bases and J dropped 1; count of bases not matched to a gene: 7. From germline, CDR1 is SGHVS and CDR2 FNYEAQ. The CDR3 contains 18 residues. Here the CDR3 DNA reads TGTGCCAGCAGCCCTGGACTAGCGGGGGGGCCAGGCACAGATACGCAGTATTTT. The encoded protein is CASSPGLAGGPGTDTQYF. Drawing the rest from reference TRBV7-6 and TRBJ2-3, the complete variable domain is GAGVSQSPRYKVTKRGQDVALRCDPISGHVSLYWYRQALGQGPEFLTYFNYEAQQDKSGLPNDRFSAERPEGSISTLTIQRTEQRDSAMYRCASSPGLAGGPGTDTQYFGPGTRLTVL.

By sample fraction, this clone is medium-sized. The V call is TRBV19, the J call TRBJ1-2, with D possibly TRBD1 on 5 matching bases. Germline CDR1 LNHDA, CDR2 SQIVND (reference sequence). Trimming shortened V by 3 bases and J by 4 bases, and 12 bases separated the two germline ends. CDR3 length: 14 residues. As DNA, the CDR3 is TGTGCCAGTAGTATCGGGGCAGATATCTATGGCTACACCTTC. Its protein is CASSIGADIYGYTF.

This clone was found a few times. CDR3 sequence (DNA): TGCGCCAGCAGCTTGGGGACAGGGGGCGCAGCGTCGGCTGGAAACACCATATATTTT. It encodes CASSLGTGGAASAGNTIYF. V and J are TRBV5-1 and TRBJ1-3; 11 bases fit TRBD1. The CDR3 runs to 19 residues. Germline V gene lookup returns CDR1 SGHRS and CDR2 YFSETQ. With V trimmed by 0 bases and J by 2 bases, 10 bases remained unmatched.

This chain joins TRBV27 and TRBJ1-6, with D possibly being TRBD1 (6 bases). CDR1 and CDR2 (germline): MNHEY, SMNVEV (reference sequence). The CDR3 has 15 amino acids. The germline V and J ends were trimmed by 7 bases and 5 bases, with 15 bases remaining between them. The CDR3 bases are TGTGCCAGCACTGACCCGGGACAAAATAATTCACCCCTCCACTTT. Translating it yields CASTDPGQNNSPLHF.

The chain has TRBV19 and TRBJ2-1; 9 nucleotides line up with TRBD2. The CDR3 runs 15 residues. Trimming removed 5 bases from V and 6 bases from J; junction bases left unmatched: 8. CDR1 and CDR2 from the germline V gene are LNHDA and SQIVND (reference sequence). CDR3 residues: CASSPGTSLSNEQFF. As DNA, the CDR3 is TGTGCCAGTAGTCCCGGGACTAGCCTCAGCAATGAGCAGTTCTTC.

The J gene is TRBJ1-5, the V gene TRBV15; D unclear. V lost 8 bases, J lost 7 bases, and 12 bases lay in between. CDR3 length: 12 residues. The germline V gene encodes CDR1 LNHNV and CDR2 YYDKDF (reference sequence). CDR3 nucleotide sequence: TGTGCCACCCGCCAAGACTGGCAGCCCCAGCATTTT. Translating it yields CATRQDWQPQHF.

The chain carries TRBV5-4 and TRBJ2-7, with 8 bases matching TRBD2. The J segment lost 0 bases and the V segment lost 5 bases, leaving 1 base of the junction unmatched. This CDR3 has 13 amino acids. Looked up from germline, CDR1 is SGHNT and CDR2 is YYREEE (reference sequence). For the CDR3, the DNA is TGTGCCAGCAGTACTAGCGGCTCCTACGAGCAGTACTTC. Translated: CASSTSGSYEQYF.

The genes are TRBV7-8 and TRBJ1-1, with D uncertain. Germline V gene sequence: CDR1 SGHVS, CDR2 FQNEAQ. V lost 5 bases, J lost 0 bases, and 4 bases lay in between. The CDR3 sequence is 12 residues long. CDR3 nucleotides: TGTGCCAGCAGCACCTTGAACACTGAAGCTTTCTTT. This sequence encodes CASSTLNTEAFF.

The gene calls are TRBV19 and TRBJ2-7; D not resolved. V lost 1 base to trimming and J lost 4 bases, with 11 bases between them. Germline V gives CDR1 LNHDA, CDR2 SQIVND (reference sequence). There are 14 residues in the CDR3. The CDR3 nucleotides are TGTGCCAGTAGTATAGTGGCAGGCGAATACGAGCAGTACTTC. Protein product: CASSIVAGEYEQYF. The entire variable domain, with the rest obtained from reference TRBV19 and TRBJ2-7, is as follows: DGGITQSPKYLFRKEGQNVTLSCEQNLNHDAMYWYRQDPGQGLRLIYYSQIVNDFQKGDIAEGYSVSREKKESFPLTVTSAQKNPTAFYLCASSIVAGEYEQYFGPGTRLTVT.

V usage is TRBV2 and J usage is TRBJ2-1; no clear D gene. The CDR3 runs 15 residues. V was cut by 6 bases and J by 7 bases, with 19 bases left in between. Germline V CDR1 and CDR2: SNHLY, FYNNEI. The CDR3 loop is CASRSASDYQNEQFF. DNA for the CDR3: TGTGCCAGCAGAAGCGCTAGTGATTACCAGAATGAGCAGTTCTTC.

The rearrangement uses TRBV2 and TRBJ2-2; D is perhaps TRBD1 (5 bases). Germline CDR1 SNHLY, CDR2 FYNNEI. With 1 base removed from V and 7 bases from J, the gap between germline ends came to 10 bases. CDR3 length: 14 amino acids. The CDR3 loop is CASSEEGNIGELFF. The CDR3 DNA is TGTGCCAGCAGTGAAGAGGGGAATATCGGGGAGCTGTTTTTT.

This clone was counted a single time. The CDR3: CASSPRTGSEKLFF. For the CDR3, the DNA is TGTGCCAGTAGTCCCCGGACAGGGAGTGAAAAACTGTTTTTT. V and J are TRBV19 and TRBJ1-4, with 8 bases that match TRBD1. CDR3 size: 14 residues. Germline trimming cut 5 bases from V and 7 bases from J; bases unmatched to any gene: 6. Germline V gene sequence: CDR1 LNHDA, CDR2 SQIVND (reference sequence). Drawing the rest from reference TRBV19 and TRBJ1-4, the complete variable domain is DGGITQSPKYLFRKEGQNVTLSCEQNLNHDAMYWYRQDPGQGLRLIYYSQIVNDFQKGDIAEGYSVSREKKESFPLTVTSAQKNPTAFYLCASSPRTGSEKLFFGSGTQLSVL.

By share, this clone ranks as medium-sized. CDR3: CASSQDRASSYEQYF. The CDR3, as DNA: TGTGCCAGCAGCCAAGATCGGGCAAGCTCCTACGAGCAGTACTTC. The V and J genes are TRBV14 and TRBJ2-7; no firm D call. The V gene's germline CDR1 is SGHDN and CDR2 FVKESK. The CDR3 runs 15 residues. Trimming shortened V by 0 bases and J by 0 bases, and 9 bases separated the two germline ends.

The V call is TRBV30, the J call TRBJ1-6, with a tentative D call TRBD1 (5 bases). The CDR3 has 13 residues. V was clipped by 2 bases and J by 9 bases, with 11 bases between them. Per the germline V gene, CDR1 is GTSNPN and CDR2 is SVGIG (reference sequence). CDR3 in amino acids: CAWSSGWVSPLHF. The CDR3 DNA is TGTGCCTGGAGTTCAGGGTGGGTTTCACCCCTCCACTTT. Full variable domain (remainder filled in from reference TRBV30 and TRBJ1-6): SQTIHQWPATLVQPVGSPLSLECTVEGTSNPNLYWYRQAAGRGLQLLFYSVGIGQISSEVPQNLSASRPQDRQFILSSKKLLLSDSGFYLCAWSSGWVSPLHFGNGTRLTVT.

V gene TRBV25-1 combines with J gene TRBJ1-1; D is uncertain. The germline V and J ends were trimmed by 4 bases and 2 bases, with 14 bases remaining between them. This CDR3 is 15 amino acids long. The germline CDR1 and CDR2 sequences are MGHDK and SYGVNS. The CDR3 sequence is CASSAMEYLNTEAFF. CDR3 bases: TGTGCCAGCAGTGCCATGGAGTATCTTAACACTGAAGCTTTCTTT.